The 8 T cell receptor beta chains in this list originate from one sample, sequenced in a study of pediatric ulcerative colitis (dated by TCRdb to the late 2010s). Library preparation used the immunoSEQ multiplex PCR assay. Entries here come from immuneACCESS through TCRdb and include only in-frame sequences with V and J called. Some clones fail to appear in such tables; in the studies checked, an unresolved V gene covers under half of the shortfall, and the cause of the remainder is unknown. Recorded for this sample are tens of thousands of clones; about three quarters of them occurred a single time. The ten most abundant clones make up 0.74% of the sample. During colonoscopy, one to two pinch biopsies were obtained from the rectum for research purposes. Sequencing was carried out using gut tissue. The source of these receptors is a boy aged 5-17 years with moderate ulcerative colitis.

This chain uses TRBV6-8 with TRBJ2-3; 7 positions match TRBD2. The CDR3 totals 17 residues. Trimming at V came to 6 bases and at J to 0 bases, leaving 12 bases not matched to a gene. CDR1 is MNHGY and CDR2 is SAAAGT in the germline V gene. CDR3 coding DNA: TGTGCCAGCAGCTGGAAGGGTTGGCGGGGGAGCACAGATACGCAGTATTTT. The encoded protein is CASSWKGWRGSTDTQYF.

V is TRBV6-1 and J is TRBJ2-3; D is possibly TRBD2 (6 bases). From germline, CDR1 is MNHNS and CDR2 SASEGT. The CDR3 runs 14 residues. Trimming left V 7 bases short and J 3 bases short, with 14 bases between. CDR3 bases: TGTGCCAGCACCCAACTAGCCGTGACAGATACGCAGTATTTT. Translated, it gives CASTQLAVTDTQYF.

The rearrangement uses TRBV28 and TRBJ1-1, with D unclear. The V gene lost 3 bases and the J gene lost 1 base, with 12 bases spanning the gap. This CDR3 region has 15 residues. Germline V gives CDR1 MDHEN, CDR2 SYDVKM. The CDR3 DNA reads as TGTGCCAGCAGTTTTGATCGATCCCAGAACACTGAAGCTTTCTTT. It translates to CASSFDRSQNTEAFF. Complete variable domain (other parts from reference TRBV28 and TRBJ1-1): DVKVTQSSRYLVKRTGEKVFLECVQDMDHENMFWYRQDPGLGLRLIYFSYDVKMKEKGDIPEGYSVSREKKERFSLILESASTNQTSMYLCASSFDRSQNTEAFFGQGTRLTVV.

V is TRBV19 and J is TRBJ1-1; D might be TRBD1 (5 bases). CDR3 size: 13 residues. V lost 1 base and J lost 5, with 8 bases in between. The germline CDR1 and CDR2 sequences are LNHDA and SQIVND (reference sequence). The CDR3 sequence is CASSIARGTEAFF. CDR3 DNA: TGTGCCAGTAGTATAGCCCGGGGGACTGAAGCTTTCTTT.

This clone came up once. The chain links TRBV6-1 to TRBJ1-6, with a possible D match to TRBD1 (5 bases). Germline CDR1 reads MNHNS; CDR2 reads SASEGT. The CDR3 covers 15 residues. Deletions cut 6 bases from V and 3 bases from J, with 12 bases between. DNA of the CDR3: TGTGCCAGCAGGCAGGGAGGTAGCTATAATTCACCCCTCCACTTT. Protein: CASRQGGSYNSPLHF.

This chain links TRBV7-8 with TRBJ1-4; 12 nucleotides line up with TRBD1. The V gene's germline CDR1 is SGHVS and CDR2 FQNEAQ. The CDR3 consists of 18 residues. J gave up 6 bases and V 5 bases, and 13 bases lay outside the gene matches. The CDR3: CASSRRPGQGAIDEKLFF. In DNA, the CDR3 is TGTGCCAGCAGCCGACGCCCGGGACAGGGGGCTATTGATGAAAAACTGTTTTTT.

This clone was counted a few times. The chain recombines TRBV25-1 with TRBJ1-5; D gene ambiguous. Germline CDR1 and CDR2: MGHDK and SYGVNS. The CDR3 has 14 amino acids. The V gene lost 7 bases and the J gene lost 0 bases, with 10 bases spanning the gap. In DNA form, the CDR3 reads TGTGCCAGCACCCCGATGGATAGCAATCAGCCCCAGCATTTT. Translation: CASTPMDSNQPQHF.

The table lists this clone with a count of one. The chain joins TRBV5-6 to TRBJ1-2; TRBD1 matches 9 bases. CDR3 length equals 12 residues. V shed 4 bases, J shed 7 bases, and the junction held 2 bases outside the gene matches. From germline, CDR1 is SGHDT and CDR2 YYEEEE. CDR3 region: CASSRDRVGYTF. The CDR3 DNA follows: TGTGCCAGCAGCAGGGACAGGGTTGGCTACACCTTC.